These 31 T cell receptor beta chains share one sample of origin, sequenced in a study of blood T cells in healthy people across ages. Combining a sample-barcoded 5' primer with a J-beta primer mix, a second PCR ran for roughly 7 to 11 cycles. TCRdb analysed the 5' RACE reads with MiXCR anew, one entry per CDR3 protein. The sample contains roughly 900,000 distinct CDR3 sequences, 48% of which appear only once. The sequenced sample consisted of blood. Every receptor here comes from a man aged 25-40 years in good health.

This CDR3 reads CAWVDNTEAFF. CDR3 sequence (DNA): TGTGCCTGGGTAGACAACACTGAAGCTTTCTTT. The chain is built from TRBV30 and TRBJ1-1; the D is unclear. The CDR3 is 11 residues long. V lost 5 bases to trimming and J lost 2 bases, with 6 bases between them. Germline V gene sequence: CDR1 GTSNPN, CDR2 SVGIG (reference sequence).

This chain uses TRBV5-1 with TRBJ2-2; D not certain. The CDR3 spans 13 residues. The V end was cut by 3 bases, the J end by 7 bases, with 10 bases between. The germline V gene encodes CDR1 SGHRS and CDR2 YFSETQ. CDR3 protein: CASSSTDLGELFF. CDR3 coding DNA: TGCGCCAGCAGCTCTACAGATCTCGGGGAGCTGTTTTTT.

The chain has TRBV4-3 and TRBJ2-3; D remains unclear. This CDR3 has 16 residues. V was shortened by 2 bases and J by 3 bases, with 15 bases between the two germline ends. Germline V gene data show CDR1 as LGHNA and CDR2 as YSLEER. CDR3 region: CASSQRRHHRTDTQYF. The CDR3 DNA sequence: TGCGCCAGCAGCCAAAGACGACACCATAGGACAGATACGCAGTATTTT.

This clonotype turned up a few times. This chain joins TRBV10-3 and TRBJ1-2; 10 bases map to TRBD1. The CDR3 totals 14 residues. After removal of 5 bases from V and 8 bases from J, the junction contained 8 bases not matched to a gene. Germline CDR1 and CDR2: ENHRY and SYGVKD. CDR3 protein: CAISKTGTGEGYTF. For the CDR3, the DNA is TGTGCCATCAGTAAGACCGGGACAGGGGAAGGCTACACCTTC.

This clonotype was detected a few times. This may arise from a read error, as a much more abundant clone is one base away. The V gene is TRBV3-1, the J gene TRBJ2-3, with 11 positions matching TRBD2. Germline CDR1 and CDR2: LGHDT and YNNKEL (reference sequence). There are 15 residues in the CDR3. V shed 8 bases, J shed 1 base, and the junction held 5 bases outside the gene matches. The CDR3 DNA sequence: TGTGCCAGCTGCCCGACTAGCGGGGGCACAGATACGCAGTATTTT. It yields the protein CASCPTSGGTDTQYF.

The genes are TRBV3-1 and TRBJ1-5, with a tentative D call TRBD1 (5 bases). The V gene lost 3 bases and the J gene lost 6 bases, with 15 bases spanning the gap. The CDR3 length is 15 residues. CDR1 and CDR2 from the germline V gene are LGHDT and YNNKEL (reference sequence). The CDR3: CASSHRGSSVQPQHF. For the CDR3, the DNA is TGTGCCAGCAGCCACCGGGGCAGTAGCGTTCAGCCCCAGCATTTT.

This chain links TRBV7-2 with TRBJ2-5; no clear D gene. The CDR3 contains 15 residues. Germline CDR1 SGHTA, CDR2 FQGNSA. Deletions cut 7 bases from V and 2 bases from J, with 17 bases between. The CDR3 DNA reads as TGTGCCAGCACCCTTTTAGGTGCCTTGCAAGAGACCCAGTACTTC. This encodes CASTLLGALQETQYF.

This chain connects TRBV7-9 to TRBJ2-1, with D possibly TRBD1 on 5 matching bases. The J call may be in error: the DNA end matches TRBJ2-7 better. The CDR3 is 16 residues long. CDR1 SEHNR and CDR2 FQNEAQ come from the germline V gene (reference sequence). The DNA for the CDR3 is TGTGCCAGCAGCATCTCCAGGGTGGGCTCCTACAATGAGCAGTACTTC. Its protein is CASSISRVGSYNEQYF.

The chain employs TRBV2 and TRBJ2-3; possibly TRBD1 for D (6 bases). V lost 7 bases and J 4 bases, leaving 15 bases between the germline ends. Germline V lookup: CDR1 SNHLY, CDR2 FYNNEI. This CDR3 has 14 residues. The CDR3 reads CASKALGGPDTQYF. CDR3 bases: TGTGCCAGCAAGGCCCTTGGGGGCCCAGATACGCAGTATTTT.

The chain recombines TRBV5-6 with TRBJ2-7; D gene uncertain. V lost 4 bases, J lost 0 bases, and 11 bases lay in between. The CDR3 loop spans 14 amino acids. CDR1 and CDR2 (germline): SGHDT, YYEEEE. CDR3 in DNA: TGTGCCAGCAGCCGGGTGGGTCCCTCCTACGAGCAGTACTTC. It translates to CASSRVGPSYEQYF.

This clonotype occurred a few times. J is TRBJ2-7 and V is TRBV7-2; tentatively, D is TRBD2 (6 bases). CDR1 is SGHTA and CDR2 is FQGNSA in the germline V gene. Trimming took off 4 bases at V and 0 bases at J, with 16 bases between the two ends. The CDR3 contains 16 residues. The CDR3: CASSYQGSGFSYEQYF. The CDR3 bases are TGTGCCAGCAGCTACCAAGGTAGCGGTTTCTCCTACGAGCAGTACTTC.

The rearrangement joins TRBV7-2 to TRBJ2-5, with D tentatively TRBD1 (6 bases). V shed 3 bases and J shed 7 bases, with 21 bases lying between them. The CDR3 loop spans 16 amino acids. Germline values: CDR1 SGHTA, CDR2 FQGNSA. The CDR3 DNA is TGTGCCAGCAGCTTTGAGCAGGGGACGTATTGGGTGACCCAGTACTTC. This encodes CASSFEQGTYWVTQYF.

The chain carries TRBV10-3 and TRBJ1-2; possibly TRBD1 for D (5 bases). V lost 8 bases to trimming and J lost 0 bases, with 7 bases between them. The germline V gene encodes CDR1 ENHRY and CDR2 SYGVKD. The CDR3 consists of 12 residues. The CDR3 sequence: CAIRGTNYGYTF. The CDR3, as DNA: TGTGCCATCCGGGGCACTAACTATGGCTACACCTTC.

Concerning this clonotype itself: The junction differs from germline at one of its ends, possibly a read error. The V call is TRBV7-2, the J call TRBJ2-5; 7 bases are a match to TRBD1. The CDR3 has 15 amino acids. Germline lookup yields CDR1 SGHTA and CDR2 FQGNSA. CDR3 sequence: CASSVTWDSQETRYF. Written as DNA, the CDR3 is TGTGCCAGCAGCGTGACGTGGGACAGCCAAGAGACCCGGTACTTC.

CDR3 DNA sequence: TGTGCCAGCAGCGTTACGACTGGGGGGAACATTCAGTACTTC. As protein: CASSVTTGGNIQYF. This chain connects TRBV9 to TRBJ2-4; D might be TRBD2 (6 bases). The germline V gene encodes CDR1 SGDLS and CDR2 YYNGEE. The ends were cut back, 2 bases at V and 7 bases at J, with 13 bases in the middle. The CDR3 consists of 14 residues.

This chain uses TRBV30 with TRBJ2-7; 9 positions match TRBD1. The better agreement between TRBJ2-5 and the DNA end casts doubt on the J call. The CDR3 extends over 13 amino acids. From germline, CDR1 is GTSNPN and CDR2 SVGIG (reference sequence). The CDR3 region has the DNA TGTGCCTGGGGAGGGACAGGGCGACAGACCCAGTACTTC. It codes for CAWGGTGRQTQYF.

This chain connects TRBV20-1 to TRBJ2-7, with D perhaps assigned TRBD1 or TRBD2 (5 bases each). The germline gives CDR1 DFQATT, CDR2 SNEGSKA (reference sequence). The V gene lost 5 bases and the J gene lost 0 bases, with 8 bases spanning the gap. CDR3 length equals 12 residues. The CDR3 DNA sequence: TGCAGTGCTGAGGGGCCCTCCTACGAGCAGTACTTC. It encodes CSAEGPSYEQYF.

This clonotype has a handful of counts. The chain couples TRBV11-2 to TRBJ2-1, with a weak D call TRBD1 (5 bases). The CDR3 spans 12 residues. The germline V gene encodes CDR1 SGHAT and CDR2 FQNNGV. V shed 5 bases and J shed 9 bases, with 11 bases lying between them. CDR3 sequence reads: CASSLPQGEQFF. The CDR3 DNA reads TGTGCCAGCAGCCTTCCCCAGGGTGAGCAGTTCTTC.

CDR3 sequence (DNA): TGTGCCAGCAGTGAACTGGGGGCGCCCGACGAGCAGTACTTC. Translated, it gives CASSELGAPDEQYF. V and J are TRBV2 and TRBJ2-7; D is perhaps TRBD1 (6 bases). The length of the CDR3 is 14 residues. CDR1 and CDR2 from the germline V gene are SNHLY and FYNNEI. Trimming took off 2 bases at V and 5 bases at J, with 13 bases between the two ends.

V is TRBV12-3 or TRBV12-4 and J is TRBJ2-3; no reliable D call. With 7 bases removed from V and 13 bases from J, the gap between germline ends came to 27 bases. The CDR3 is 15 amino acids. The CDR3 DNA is TGTGCCAGCACCCTAGATGGATTTAGAGCAGATGCGGAGTATTTT. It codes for CASTLDGFRADAEYF.

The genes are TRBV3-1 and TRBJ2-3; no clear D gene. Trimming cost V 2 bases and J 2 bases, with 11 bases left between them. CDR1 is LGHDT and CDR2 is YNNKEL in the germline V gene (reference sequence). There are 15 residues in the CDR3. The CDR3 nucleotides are TGTGCCAGCAGCCAATCGTTTTGGGCCACAGATACGCAGTATTTT. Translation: CASSQSFWATDTQYF.

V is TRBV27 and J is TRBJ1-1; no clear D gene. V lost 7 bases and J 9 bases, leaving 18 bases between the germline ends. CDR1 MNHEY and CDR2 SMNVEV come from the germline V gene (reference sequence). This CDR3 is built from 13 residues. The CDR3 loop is CASTTPGALKAFF. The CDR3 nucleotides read TGTGCCAGCACGACACCGGGAGCACTAAAAGCTTTCTTT.

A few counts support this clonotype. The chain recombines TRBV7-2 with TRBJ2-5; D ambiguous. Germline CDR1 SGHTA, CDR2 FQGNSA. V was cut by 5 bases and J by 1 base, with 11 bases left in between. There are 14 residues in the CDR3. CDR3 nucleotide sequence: TGTGCCAGCAGCATCCCGACCTTCCAAGAGACCCAGTACTTC. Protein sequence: CASSIPTFQETQYF.

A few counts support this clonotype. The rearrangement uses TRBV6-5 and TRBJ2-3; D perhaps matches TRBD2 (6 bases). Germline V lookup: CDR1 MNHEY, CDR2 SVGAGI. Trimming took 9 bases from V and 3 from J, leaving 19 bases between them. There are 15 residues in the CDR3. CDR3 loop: CASSTGAANTDTQYF. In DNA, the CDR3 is TGTGCCAGTTCCACGGGAGCGGCCAATACAGATACGCAGTATTTT.

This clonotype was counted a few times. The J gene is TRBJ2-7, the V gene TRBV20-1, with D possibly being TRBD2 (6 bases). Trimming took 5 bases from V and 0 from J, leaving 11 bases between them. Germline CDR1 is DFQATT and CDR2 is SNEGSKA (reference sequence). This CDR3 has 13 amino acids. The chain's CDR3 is CSARLASSYEQYF. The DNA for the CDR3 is TGCAGTGCTCGGCTAGCGTCCTCCTACGAGCAGTACTTC.

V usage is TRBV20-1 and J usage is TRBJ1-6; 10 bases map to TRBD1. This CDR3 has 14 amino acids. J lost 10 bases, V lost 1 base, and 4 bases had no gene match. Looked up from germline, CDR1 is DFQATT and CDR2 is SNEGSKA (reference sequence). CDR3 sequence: CSARAGTGDSPLHF. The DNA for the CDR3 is TGCAGTGCTAGAGCCGGGACAGGGGACTCACCCCTCCACTTT.

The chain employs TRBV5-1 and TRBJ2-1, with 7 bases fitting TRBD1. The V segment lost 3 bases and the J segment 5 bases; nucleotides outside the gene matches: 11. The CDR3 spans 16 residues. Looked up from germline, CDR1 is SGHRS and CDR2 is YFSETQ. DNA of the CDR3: TGCGCCAGCAGCTCAGGACAGGACTTTGTTAACAATGAGCAGTTCTTC. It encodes CASSSGQDFVNNEQFF.

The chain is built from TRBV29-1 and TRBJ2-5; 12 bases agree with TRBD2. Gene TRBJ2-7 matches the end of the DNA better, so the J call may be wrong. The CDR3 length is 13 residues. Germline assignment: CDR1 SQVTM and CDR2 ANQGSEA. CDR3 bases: TGCAGCTATCGACTAGCGGGGGCCAACGAGCAGTACTTC. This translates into CSYRLAGANEQYF.

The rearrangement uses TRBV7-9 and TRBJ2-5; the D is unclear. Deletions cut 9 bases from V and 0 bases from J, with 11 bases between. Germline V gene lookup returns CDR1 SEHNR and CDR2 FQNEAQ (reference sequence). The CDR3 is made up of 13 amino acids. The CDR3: CASVEVNQETQYF. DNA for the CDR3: TGTGCCAGTGTAGAGGTTAACCAAGAGACCCAGTACTTC.

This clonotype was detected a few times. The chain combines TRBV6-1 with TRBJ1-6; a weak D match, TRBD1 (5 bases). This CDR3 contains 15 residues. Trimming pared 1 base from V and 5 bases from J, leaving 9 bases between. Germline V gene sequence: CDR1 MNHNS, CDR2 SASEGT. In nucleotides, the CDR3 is TGTGCCAGCAGTGAAGGGGGCAAGAATAATTCACCCCTCCACTTT. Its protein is CASSEGGKNNSPLHF.

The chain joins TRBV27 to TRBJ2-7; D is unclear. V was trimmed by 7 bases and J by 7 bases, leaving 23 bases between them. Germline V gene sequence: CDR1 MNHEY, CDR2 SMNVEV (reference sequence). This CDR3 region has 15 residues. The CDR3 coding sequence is TGTGCCAGCACAAAAACCATTTCTTCCTACAATGAGCAGTACTTC. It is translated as CASTKTISSYNEQYF.